Listed below are T cell receptor beta chains from one sample, sequenced in a study of blood T cell repertoires in COVID-19. The data were produced by immunoSEQ multiplex PCR, yet TCRdb's version contains in-frame clones alone and is incomplete. In the table there are roughly 320,000 clones, roughly nine tenths of which are singletons. Sample: PBMCs or T cells enriched from blood (not recorded which). The source is a woman aged 25 to 39 who had been exposed to COVID-19. The CDR3 runs from the conserved cysteine through the conserved F or W. A D gene is named only where the DNA matches it firmly. Rows may omit the clone size; those that give it use once, few, many or a size class.

J | size | D | V | DNA | CDR3
TRBJ2-1 | . | . | TRBV6-4 | TGTGCCAGCACGCAGGGAAATGAGCAGTTCTTC | CASTQGNEQFF
TRBJ2-1 | . | . | TRBV4-3 | TGCGCCAGCAGCCAAGAAGATCACCCTAGGCACCAGTTCTTC | CASSQEDHPRHQFF
TRBJ1-2 | . | TRBD1 | TRBV9 | TGTGCCAGCAGCGTGGGCCCGGGACAGGGGATGGATGGCTACACCTTC | CASSVGPGQGMDGYTF
TRBJ1-4 | . | . | TRBV28 | TGTGCCAGCAGTTTGGTTGGACTGGGGTATGAAAAACTGTTTTTT | CASSLVGLGYEKLFF
TRBJ1-1 | . | . | TRBV5-1 | TGCGCCAGCAGCTTACTCCCAGAGGGCACTGAAGCTTTCTTT | CASSLLPEGTEAFF
TRBJ1-1 | . | . | TRBV6-5 | TGTGCCAGCAATACCGGGACACTTGAAGCTTTCTTT | CASNTGTLEAFF
TRBJ1-1 | . | . | TRBV27 | TGTGCCAGCACCCCCGGCGGGGGGCCCGGCACTGAAGCTTTCTTT | CASTPGGGPGTEAFF
TRBJ1-1 | . | . | TRBV4-1 | TGCGCCAGCAGCACGGGGAACACTGAAGCTTTCTTT | CASSTGNTEAFF
TRBJ2-7 | . | . | TRBV10-3 | TGTGCCATCAGTAAGACTGGGACTGGGGAGCAGTACTTC | CAISKTGTGEQYF
TRBJ1-2 | . | . | TRBV5-1 | TGCGCCAGCAGCTTTGACAGTAACTATGGCTACACCTTC | CASSFDSNYGYTF
TRBJ1-1 | . | TRBD1 | TRBV7-2 | TGTGCCAGCAGCTTATCCACAGGGGGCACTGAAGCTTTCTTT | CASSLSTGGTEAFF
TRBJ1-1 | . | . | TRBV27 | TGTGCCAGCAGTTGGGGCGGGGGGATCGGTGAAGCTTTCTTT | CASSWGGGIGEAFF
TRBJ2-1 | . | TRBD2 | TRBV10-3 | TGTGCCATCAGTGATCCGGGACTAGCGGGGGATTACAATGAGCAGTTCTTC | CAISDPGLAGDYNEQFF
TRBJ2-2 | . | . | TRBV12-5 | TGTGCTAGTGGTTTCCGGGAAGTGGAGCTGTTTTTT | CASGFREVELFF
TRBJ1-2 | . | . | TRBV5-4 | TGTGCCAGCAGCTTGGACACAGCTTATGGCTACACCTTC | CASSLDTAYGYTF
TRBJ1-1 | . | . | TRBV5-1 | TGCGCCAGCAGCCGAGGAGAAGGAACTGAAGCTTTCTTT | CASSRGEGTEAFF
TRBJ2-1 | . | . | TRBV5-1 | TGCGCCAGCAGCTTCACAGGGACCTCCTACAATGAGCAGTTCTTC | CASSFTGTSYNEQFF
TRBJ2-5 | . | . | TRBV7-9 | TGTGCCAGCAGCTCACCAGGGGCCTCGGTGGAGACCCAGTACTTC | CASSSPGASVETQYF
TRBJ2-5 | . | TRBD1 | TRBV5-1 | TGCGCCAGCAGCGCGTGGGACAGCAAAGAGACCCAGTACTTC | CASSAWDSKETQYF
TRBJ1-2 | few | . | TRBV5-1 | TGCGCCAGCAGCTTGGAAGGGGACTATGGCTACACCTTC | CASSLEGDYGYTF
TRBJ1-1 | once | . | TRBV3-1/TRBV3-2 | TGTGCCAGCAGCCGTGCAGGGAACACTGAAGCTTTCTTT | CASSRAGNTEAFF
TRBJ1-6 | . | . | TRBV7-6 | TGTGCCAGCAGCCCACCTGAGGGACCCCTCCACTTT | CASSPPEGPLHF
TRBJ1-5 | . | . | TRBV19 | TGTGCCAGTAGTTATGGGGGGTTGAATCAGCCCCAGCATTTT | CASSYGGLNQPQHF
TRBJ1-5 | . | TRBD1 | TRBV5-5 | TGTGCCAGCAGCCCAGGGGGCACCAATCAGCCCCAGCATTTT | CASSPGGTNQPQHF
TRBJ1-6 | . | . | TRBV28 | TGTGCCAGCAGTTTATCGGGGAGCCTGCGATCACCCCTCCACTTT | CASSLSGSLRSPLHF
TRBJ2-2 | . | . | TRBV5-4 | TGTGCCAGCAGCACGGAGGGGGCCAAAGGCGGGGAGCTGTTTTTT | CASSTEGAKGGELFF
TRBJ1-1 | . | TRBD1 | TRBV28 | TGTGCCAGCAGTTCCCCACGACGGACAGGGAGGAACACTGAAGCTTTCTTT | CASSSPRRTGRNTEAFF
TRBJ2-3 | . | . | TRBV21-1 | TGTGCCAGCAGCAAAGCGTCGTGGCCAGTTCCAGCGACAGATACGCAGTATTTT | CASSKASWPVPATDTQYF
TRBJ2-3 | . | TRBD1 | TRBV29-1 | TGCAGCGTTTATCAGGGGGTTAGCACAGATACGCAGTATTTT | CSVYQGVSTDTQYF
TRBJ2-7 | . | TRBD1 | TRBV2 | TGTGCCAGCAGTGAGAGGGGACAGCGGCACTTC | CASSERGQRHF
TRBJ1-1 | . | . | TRBV5-4 | TGTGCCAGCAGCTTGGAGGCCAGGGCGGCGGAAGCTTTCTTT | CASSLEARAAEAFF
TRBJ1-1 | . | . | TRBV7-9 | TGTGCCAGCAGCTTAGTCGTCCTGAGGAAAAAGCGGGGCACTGAAGCTTTCTTT | CASSLVVLRKKRGTEAFF